A selection of T cell receptor beta chains follows, all from one sample in a study of blood T cell repertoires in COVID-19. Some clones are missing from TCRdb's copy, which holds only in-frame ones; the method was immunoSEQ multiplex PCR. The sample lists some 250,000 clones; roughly 88% were seen once. Sequencing input: peripheral blood. The receptors come from a man in his forties or fifties with acute or convalescent COVID-19. Both conserved end residues are part of each CDR3. D genes are given only for firm matches. The size of a clone is reported for some rows only, either as once, few or many, or as a class for expanded clones.

v_call,d_call,clone_size,j_call,cdr3_nt,cdr3_aa
TRBV7-2,NA,NA,TRBJ2-5,TGTGCCAGCAGCTTGATCGGAGAGACCCAGTACTTC,CASSLIGETQYF
TRBV19,TRBD1,NA,TRBJ1-2,TGTGCCAGTAGCTCTACAGGGGTCTATGGCTACACCTTC,CASSSTGVYGYTF
TRBV5-1,NA,NA,TRBJ2-5,TGCGCCAGCAGCTTACCACAGGGGGAGGGAGAGACCCAGTACTTC,CASSLPQGEGETQYF
TRBV11-2,NA,NA,TRBJ2-1,TGTGCCAGCAGCCCCCTTATAGCGAATACCTACAATGAGCAGTTCTTC,CASSPLIANTYNEQFF
TRBV10-2,NA,NA,TRBJ1-2,TGCGCCAGCAGTGAGTCTCCGCAGGGGCGAGCTAACTATGGCTACACCTTC,CASSESPQGRANYGYTF
TRBV11-3,TRBD2,NA,TRBJ2-1,TGTGCCAGCAGCTTAGGCGGACTAGCCTACAGGGAGCAGTTCTTC,CASSLGGLAYREQFF
TRBV28,NA,NA,TRBJ1-6,TGTGCCAGCAGTCGGAAGGAGGATTCACCCCTCCACTTT,CASSRKEDSPLHF
TRBV7-2,TRBD1,NA,TRBJ2-2,TGTGCCAGCAGCTTTACAGGGGGACCGAACACCGGGGAGCTGTTTTTT,CASSFTGGPNTGELFF
TRBV2,NA,NA,TRBJ2-1,TGTGCCAGCCACAACGACTTTACTTATTACAATGAGCAGTTCTTC,CASHNDFTYYNEQFF
TRBV2,TRBD1,NA,TRBJ1-1,TGTGCCAGCACCCGACAGGGGTCTAACACTGAAGCTTTCTTT,CASTRQGSNTEAFF
TRBV7-8,NA,NA,TRBJ1-1,TGTGCCAGCAGCTCCCGGAGGGAAGCTTTCTTT,CASSSRREAFF
TRBV14,TRBD1,once,TRBJ1-3,TGTGCCAGCCTATCTCTGGGTCGAAGGGGGCCTGGAAACACCATATATTTT,CASLSLGRRGPGNTIYF
TRBV29-1,TRBD1,NA,TRBJ1-2,TGCAGCGTTGGCCGGGACAGGCTATCGGGTGGCTACACCTTC,CSVGRDRLSGGYTF
TRBV3-1/TRBV3-2,NA,NA,TRBJ1-2,TGTGCCAGCAGCCAAGATAACTCAGGCTATGGCTACACCTTC,CASSQDNSGYGYTF
TRBV5-1,NA,NA,TRBJ1-1,TGCGCCAGCAGCTTAGACGGGGGGAGATTACCTGAAGCTTTCTTT,CASSLDGGRLPEAFF
TRBV5-4,NA,NA,TRBJ2-3,TGTGCCAGCAGCTTAAGAGTAGCGGACACAGATACGCAGTATTTT,CASSLRVADTDTQYF
TRBV18,NA,NA,TRBJ2-3,TGTGCCAGCTCATCGATGAGAGATACGCAGTATTTT,CASSSMRDTQYF
TRBV6-5,NA,NA,TRBJ2-7,TGTGCCAGCAGAAGACTGGACGAGCAGTACTTC,CASRRLDEQYF
TRBV18,NA,NA,TRBJ1-3,TGTGCCAGCTCTTACAGGGACTACTCTGGAAACACCATATATTTT,CASSYRDYSGNTIYF
TRBV7-9,NA,NA,TRBJ2-2,TGTGCCAGCAGCCGGGGATCTCCCACCGGGGAGCTGTTTTTT,CASSRGSPTGELFF
TRBV3-1/TRBV3-2,TRBD1,NA,TRBJ2-7,TGTGCCAGCACCGACAGGGGAAGTTACGAGCAGTACTTC,CASTDRGSYEQYF
TRBV19,TRBD1,NA,TRBJ1-3,TGTGCCAGTACTACACGAATCGGGACAGCTGGAAACACCATATATTTT,CASTTRIGTAGNTIYF
TRBV7-9,TRBD1,NA,TRBJ2-7,TGTGCCAGCAGCTTAGCTTCAGGGGGCCCCTACGAGCAGTACTTC,CASSLASGGPYEQYF
TRBV28,TRBD2,NA,TRBJ2-7,TGTGCCAGCAGTGGGACTAGCGGACGGCCAACCTACGAGCAGTACTTC,CASSGTSGRPTYEQYF
TRBV11-2,NA,NA,TRBJ2-1,TGTGCCAGCAGCTCCACTAGCAACAATGAGCAGTTCTTC,CASSSTSNNEQFF
TRBV18,TRBD2,NA,TRBJ2-7,TGTGCCAGCTCACCCGGGACTAGCTACGAGCAGTACTTC,CASSPGTSYEQYF
TRBV29-1,TRBD2,NA,TRBJ2-1,TGCAGCGCCCTCCGAGGGACTAGCATGAATGAGCAGTTCTTC,CSALRGTSMNEQFF
TRBV7-9,TRBD1,NA,TRBJ2-2,TGTGCCAGCAGTCAAGGGACAGGGGGCTCGACAGGGGAGCTGTTTTTT,CASSQGTGGSTGELFF
TRBV30,NA,once,TRBJ1-1,TGTGCCTGGATACGCCGGGGGAACACTGAAGCTTTCTTT,CAWIRRGNTEAFF
TRBV6-6,TRBD1,NA,TRBJ2-1,TGTGCCAGCAGTTACCAGGACAGGCGACCCAGTGAGCAGTTCTTC,CASSYQDRRPSEQFF
TRBV5-1,NA,NA,TRBJ2-2,TGCGCCAGCAGCCCAAAGCGGAGCGAGCGCGGGGAGCTGTTTTTT,CASSPKRSERGELFF
TRBV18,TRBD2,NA,TRBJ2-1,TGTGCCAGCCAGCGGGACGACTACAATGAGCAGTTCTTC,CASQRDDYNEQFF
TRBV3-1/TRBV3-2,TRBD2,NA,TRBJ2-1,TGTGCCAGCAGCCAAGATCGAGGACTAGCGGTTGAGCAGTTCTTC,CASSQDRGLAVEQFF
TRBV5-1,NA,NA,TRBJ1-1,TGCGCCAGCAGCTTTACGAGGGACACTGAAGCTTTCTTT,CASSFTRDTEAFF
TRBV7-2,TRBD2,NA,TRBJ2-7,TGTGCCAGCAGCTTCACCGGGAGGTTAGGGGACGAGCAGTACTTC,CASSFTGRLGDEQYF
TRBV3-1/TRBV3-2,NA,NA,TRBJ2-4,TGTGCCAGCAGCCGAGGAATGGGGCAGGGTCGCAAAAACATTCAGTACTTC,CASSRGMGQGRKNIQYF
TRBV4-1,NA,NA,TRBJ1-1,TGCGCCAGCAGCCCTACACCCGGCGGGATGAACACTGAAGCTTTCTTT,CASSPTPGGMNTEAFF
TRBV27,TRBD1,NA,TRBJ1-2,TGTGCCAGCAGTTTAGGACAGGACGTAGCTTATGGCTACACCTTC,CASSLGQDVAYGYTF
TRBV19,NA,NA,TRBJ1-1,TGTGCCAGTAGTATCGGAGTGGGCACTGAAGCTTTCTTT,CASSIGVGTEAFF
TRBV7-7,TRBD2,NA,TRBJ2-1,TGTGCCCGGAAAAGGCCGCGGGGGGACTCCTACAATGAGCAGTTCTTC,CARKRPRGDSYNEQFF
TRBV7-9,NA,NA,TRBJ2-1,TGTGCCAGCAGCTCTGCGGGCCCGGGCTCCTACAATGAGCAGTTCTTC,CASSSAGPGSYNEQFF
TRBV27,NA,NA,TRBJ2-6,TGTGCCAGCAGCCCTCCTGGGGCCAACGTCCTGACTTTC,CASSPPGANVLTF
TRBV29-1,NA,NA,TRBJ1-5,TGCAGCGTTGGACAGCCGAATCAGCCCCAGCATTTT,CSVGQPNQPQHF
TRBV19,NA,NA,TRBJ1-1,TGTGCCAGTCAAAAACAGCTGAACACTGAAGCTTTCTTT,CASQKQLNTEAFF
TRBV11-2,NA,NA,TRBJ1-6,TGTGCCAGCAGCTCCCGTGGACAGCTGAAAAATAATTCACCCCTCCACTTT,CASSSRGQLKNNSPLHF
TRBV28,TRBD2,NA,TRBJ2-2,TGTGCCAGCATGTCGAGCGGGGTTTTATCTCCAGCGGGAGATGGCGGGGAGCTGTTTTTT,CASMSSGVLSPAGDGGELFF
TRBV3-1/TRBV3-2,NA,NA,TRBJ2-1,TGTGCCAGCAGCCAAGGGGGGGATTACTACAATGAGCAGTTCTTC,CASSQGGDYYNEQFF
TRBV6-6,TRBD1,NA,TRBJ1-1,TGTGCCAGCAGTCCCCGGACAGGGTATCAAACTGAAGCTTTCTTT,CASSPRTGYQTEAFF
TRBV28,TRBD1,NA,TRBJ1-1,TGTGCCAGCAGCTCCCCCCCGACAGGGAGCACTGAAGCTTTCTTT,CASSSPPTGSTEAFF
TRBV5-1,NA,NA,TRBJ1-1,TGCGCCAGCAGCTTGGTGGCAGCGCCCTATGAAGCTTTCTTT,CASSLVAAPYEAFF
TRBV5-6,NA,NA,TRBJ2-7,TGTGCCAGCAGCTACACCGGACTACCCTACGAGCAGTACTTC,CASSYTGLPYEQYF